Listed below are T cell receptor beta chains from one sample, sequenced in a study of cytomegalovirus exposure and HLA in healthy donors. The table came from immunoSEQ multiplex PCR; TCRdb's copy has only in-frame clones and leaves some out. This sample has fewer than 400,000 clones, with 86% found just once. The sample was PBMCs. Receptors originate from a woman aged 18-30 years in good health and CMV-seronegative. Each CDR3 is given without its conserved first and last residue.

v_call	j_call	cdr3_aa
TRBV5-1	TRBJ2-7	ASSFTDRAYEQY
TRBV5-1	TRBJ1-5	ASSLAGLGNQPQH
TRBV4-1	TRBJ2-7	ASSQAGGFYEQY
TRBV19	TRBJ2-1	ASSTVPGLAGSSYNEQF
TRBV5-1	TRBJ2-7	ASSLEGGVYEQY
TRBV5-1	TRBJ2-3	ASSFGQSGTDTQY
TRBV25-1	TRBJ2-7	ASSEGQGATEVQY
TRBV11-2	TRBJ2-5	ASSSQGQPQETQY
TRBV4-2	TRBJ1-2	ASSQDGSGGSAYGYT
TRBV6-4	TRBJ2-1	ASSGGKSEQF
TRBV4-2	TRBJ1-5	ASSPGGGDSNQPQH
TRBV5-6	TRBJ1-1	ASSLLDSWNTEAF
TRBV7-9	TRBJ2-2	ASNVGQPNTGELF
TRBV7-9	TRBJ1-1	ASSLGQDTLMNTEAF
TRBV4-3	TRBJ1-2	ASSQEYARPGYGYT
TRBV29-1	TRBJ1-2	SVAETWTGMGYGYT
TRBV19	TRBJ2-7	ASSASPGTSGSSYEQY
TRBV28	TRBJ2-7	ASSLTSGGMVKQY
TRBV27	TRBJ2-3	ASSLLVWTGVREGPDTQY
TRBV25-1	TRBJ1-2	ASSVSGAPNYGYT
TRBV15	TRBJ2-7	ATSRDRSSGAYEQY
TRBV10-2	TRBJ2-5	ASSLSGRDETQY
TRBV6-1	TRBJ2-1	ASTHREYVYNEQF
TRBV28	TRBJ1-1	ASSLPTLNTEAF
TRBV2	TRBJ2-3	ASTWVTGESTDTQY
TRBV25-1	TRBJ2-7	ASSDSGRPGEQY
TRBV9	TRBJ2-5	ASSAGLGDRETQY
TRBV29-1	TRBJ1-1	SVVGGGNTEAF
TRBV6-5	TRBJ1-2	ASSWTGWGYT
TRBV28	TRBJ2-3	ASSLVGEPTDTQY
TRBV2	TRBJ2-7	ASSPRQGPYEQY
TRBV18	TRBJ1-2	ASSPMQTGTGDSIYGYT
TRBV4-3	TRBJ1-1	ASSGAGNTEAF
TRBV6-6	TRBJ2-3	ASLDPGQGAKDTQY
TRBV6-5	TRBJ2-2	ASNPDRGAGELF
TRBV28	TRBJ2-6	ASSRKYGTVKPSGANVLT
TRBV25-1	TRBJ2-7	ASSVTPR
TRBV5-1	TRBJ2-7	ASSLVSSGTGTYEQY
TRBV6-6	TRBJ2-3	ASSYEGDTQY
TRBV5-6	TRBJ1-1	ASSLVATEAF
TRBV28	TRBJ2-7	ASSLPLAGVYEQY
TRBV28	TRBJ1-1	ASSPLVTEAF
TRBV28	TRBJ2-1	ASIPDGESYNEQF
TRBV7-9	TRBJ2-7	ASSPEGTSGYYEQY
TRBV28	TRBJ2-1	ASRDGLSLDEQF
TRBV6-5	TRBJ1-2	ASGTGRGYT
TRBV14	TRBJ2-3	ASSQDFSSGWAQY